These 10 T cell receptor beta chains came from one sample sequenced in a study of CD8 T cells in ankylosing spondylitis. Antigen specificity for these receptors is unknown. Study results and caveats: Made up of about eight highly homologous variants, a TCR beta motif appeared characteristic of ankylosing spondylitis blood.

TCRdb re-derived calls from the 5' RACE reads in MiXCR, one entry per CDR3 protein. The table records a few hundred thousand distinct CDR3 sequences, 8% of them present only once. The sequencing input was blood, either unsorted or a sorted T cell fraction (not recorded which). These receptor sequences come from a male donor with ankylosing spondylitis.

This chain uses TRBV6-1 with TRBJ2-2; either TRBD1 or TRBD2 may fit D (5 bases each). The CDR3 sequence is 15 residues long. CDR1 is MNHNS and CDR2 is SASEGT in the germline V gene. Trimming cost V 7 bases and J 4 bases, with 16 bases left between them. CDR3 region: CASTNTGTSTGELFF. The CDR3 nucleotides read TGTGCCAGCACCAATACCGGGACCTCCACCGGGGAGCTGTTTTTT.

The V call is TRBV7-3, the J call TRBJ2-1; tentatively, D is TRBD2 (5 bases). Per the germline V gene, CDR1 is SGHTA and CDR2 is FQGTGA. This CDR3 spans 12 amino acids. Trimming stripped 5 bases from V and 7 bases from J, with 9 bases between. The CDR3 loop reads CASSRTPNEQFF. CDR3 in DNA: TGTGCCAGCAGCCGGACTCCGAATGAGCAGTTCTTC.

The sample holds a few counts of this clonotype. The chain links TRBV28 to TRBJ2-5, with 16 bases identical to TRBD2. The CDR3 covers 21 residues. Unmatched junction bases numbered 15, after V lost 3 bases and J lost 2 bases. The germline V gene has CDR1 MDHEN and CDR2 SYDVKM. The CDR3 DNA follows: TGTGCCAGCAGTTTGCCGGCGGGACTAGCGGGAGGGCGGAGGAGTCAAGAGACCCAGTACTTC. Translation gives CASSLPAGLAGGRRSQETQYF.

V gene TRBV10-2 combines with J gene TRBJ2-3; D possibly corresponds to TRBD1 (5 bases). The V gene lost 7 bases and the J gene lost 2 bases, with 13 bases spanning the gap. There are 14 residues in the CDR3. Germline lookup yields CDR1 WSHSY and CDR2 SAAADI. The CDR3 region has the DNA TGCGCCAGCACGTCACAGGCGGTCACAGATACGCAGTATTTT. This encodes CASTSQAVTDTQYF.

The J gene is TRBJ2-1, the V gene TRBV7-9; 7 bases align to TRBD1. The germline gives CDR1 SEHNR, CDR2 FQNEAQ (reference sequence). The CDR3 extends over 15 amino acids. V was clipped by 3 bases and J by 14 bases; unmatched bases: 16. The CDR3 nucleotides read TGTGCCAGCAGCTTCGGGACAGATTTTAATCTTCAGGAGTTCTTC. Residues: CASSFGTDFNLQEFF. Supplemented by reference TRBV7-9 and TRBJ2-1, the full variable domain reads DTGVSQNPRHKITKRGQNVTFRCDPISEHNRLYWYRQTLGQGPEFLTYFQNEAQLEKSRLLSDRFSAERPKGSFSTLEIQRTEQGDSAMYLCASSFGTDFNLQEFFGPGTRLTVL.

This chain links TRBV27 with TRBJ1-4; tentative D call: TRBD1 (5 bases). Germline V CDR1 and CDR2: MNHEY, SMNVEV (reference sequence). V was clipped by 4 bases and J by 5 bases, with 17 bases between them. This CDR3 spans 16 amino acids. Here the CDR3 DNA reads TGTGCCAGCAGTTCCCACCAGGGTGAGGACAATGAAAAACTGTTTTTT. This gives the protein CASSSHQGEDNEKLFF.

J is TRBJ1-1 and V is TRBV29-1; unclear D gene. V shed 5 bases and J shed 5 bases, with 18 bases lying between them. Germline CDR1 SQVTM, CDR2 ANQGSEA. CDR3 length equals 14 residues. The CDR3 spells CSVHAFWANTEAFF. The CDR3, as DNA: TGCAGCGTTCATGCGTTCTGGGCGAATACTGAAGCTTTCTTT.

CDR3: CSAARAGKTGYTF. CDR3 DNA: TGCAGTGCTGCGCGGGCAGGGAAGACAGGCTACACCTTC. The chain carries TRBV20-1 and TRBJ1-2; a weak D match, TRBD1 (5 bases). Germline CDR1 is DFQATT and CDR2 is SNEGSKA (reference sequence). The CDR3 has 13 amino acids. Trimming removed 5 bases from V and 8 bases from J, with 18 bases in between.

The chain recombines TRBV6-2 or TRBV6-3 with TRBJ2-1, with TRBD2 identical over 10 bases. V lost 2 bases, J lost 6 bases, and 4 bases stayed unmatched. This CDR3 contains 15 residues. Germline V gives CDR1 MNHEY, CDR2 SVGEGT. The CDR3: CASSYQGTSANEQFF. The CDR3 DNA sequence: TGTGCCAGCAGTTACCAAGGGACTAGCGCCAATGAGCAGTTCTTC.

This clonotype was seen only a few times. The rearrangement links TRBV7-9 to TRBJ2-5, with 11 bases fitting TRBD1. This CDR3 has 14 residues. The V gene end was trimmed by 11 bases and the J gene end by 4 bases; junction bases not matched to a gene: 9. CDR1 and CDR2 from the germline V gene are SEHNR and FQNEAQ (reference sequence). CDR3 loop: CAGTEDRGRETQYF. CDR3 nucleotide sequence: TGTGCCGGGACCGAGGACAGGGGGCGAGAGACCCAGTACTTC.